These 3 T cell receptor beta chains share one sample of origin, sequenced in a study of CD8 T cells in Susac syndrome. RNA amounts of roughly 0.45 to 1 ug underwent reverse transcription with random hexamers. TCRdb processed the immunoSEQ multiplex PCR reads anew with MiXCR; each CDR3 protein has one entry. The data contain about 120,000 distinct CDR3 sequences, 92% of them singletons. Material: CD4+ T cells from PBMCs. The receptors here all came from a human donor in good health.

The rearrangement joins TRBV12-3 or TRBV12-4 to TRBJ1-5, with 10 bases aligning to TRBD1. V dropped 5 bases and J dropped 4; count of bases not matched to a gene: 8. This CDR3 has 16 amino acids. CDR3 region: CASSATRDRGNQPQHF. DNA for the CDR3: TGTGCCAGCAGTGCCACCCGGGACAGGGGTAATCAGCCCCAGCATTTT.

The rearrangement links TRBV19 to TRBJ2-2; D is ambiguous. Germline CDR1 and CDR2: LNHDA and SQIVND (reference sequence). V was pared by 7 bases and J by 0 bases, with 9 bases between. This CDR3 contains 14 residues. The CDR3: CASMIEANTGELFF. The DNA of the CDR3 is TGTGCCAGTATGATAGAAGCGAACACCGGGGAGCTGTTTTTT.

This clonotype has more than one count but fewer than ten. J is TRBJ2-7 and V is TRBV27; TRBD1 matches at 7 bases. This CDR3 region has 12 residues. After removal of 6 bases from V and 6 bases from J, the junction contained 5 bases not matched to a gene. Germline CDR1 MNHEY, CDR2 SMNVEV (reference sequence). CDR3 sequence reads: CASRTGYREQYF. CDR3 DNA: TGTGCCAGCAGGACAGGGTATCGCGAGCAGTACTTC.